This record looks at one T cell receptor beta chain sequence and its context. Its target is not known. This CDR3 spans 12 amino acids. V was trimmed by 5 bases and J by 9 bases, leaving 8 bases between them. Germline V gene sequence: CDR1 SGHAT, CDR2 FQNNGV. The sample is drawn from a study of cytomegalovirus exposure and HLA in healthy donors. General study points: Researchers reported in a later analysis that a missense DCLRE1C variant was tied to TCR beta V- and J-gene trimming. Earlier analysis yielded a pattern in which most TCR beta V segments were productive about 90% or about 30% of the time.

Primers included in the PCR were 60 Vbeta and 13 Jbeta primers. TCRdb keeps only in-frame clones here, not all; method: immunoSEQ multiplex PCR. The sample shows about 170,000 clones, about 82% of them seen only once. The specimen was PBMCs. This chain connects TRBV11-2 to TRBJ1-6; no firm D call. The source is a female donor in good health and CMV-seronegative. CDR3 residues: CASSDGVSPLHF. The CDR3 coding sequence is TGTGCCAGCAGCGACGGGGTTTCACCCCTCCACTTT.